This is a list of T cell receptor beta chains from one sample in a study of blood T cell repertoires in COVID-19. Assay used: immunoSEQ multiplex PCR; TCRdb lists only in-frame clones, some missing. The sample holds a few hundred thousand clones, roughly 85% seen once. The sample taken for sequencing was peripheral blood. Receptor source: a man aged 60 to 75 who had recovered from COVID-19. Both conserved end residues are part of each CDR3. The listing skips clone size in some rows; elsewhere it reads once, few, many or a size class.

clone_size v_call cdr3_aa
- TRBV9 CASSTDEGGPTDTQYF
once TRBV5-4 CASSIAGGADTQYF
- TRBV30 CAWRGGPSAQYF
few TRBV19 CASSIGQVNTEAFF
- TRBV5-5 CASSSQGARYGYTF
- TRBV29-1 CSAARRGRYNEQFF
few TRBV2 CASSLSGPYEQYF
- TRBV27 CASRGGGAWHEQFF
- TRBV5-1 CASSPDRGMNTEAFF
- TRBV20-1 CSASWGDNYGYTF
- TRBV5-6 CASSWGLRGVEAFF
- TRBV2 CASSESWGRIRGTQETQYF
- TRBV19 CASTDHAATNEKLFF
- TRBV18 CASSPQGENYGYTF
- TRBV6-6 CASSPGTNYEQYF
- TRBV10-2 CASSDAYYEQYF
- TRBV7-9 CASSLGGLAGVRDTQYF
- TRBV11-2 CASSLEAGPSSYNSPLHF
- TRBV27 CASSQGRVQPQHF
- TRBV19 CASSPWGLTNTIYF
- TRBV7-6 CASSLARGDTQYF
- TRBV4-1 CASSLEMGRITDTQYF
- TRBV19 CASTKGAGGTDTQYF
- TRBV5-1 CASSLVAGEQFF
- TRBV3-1/TRBV3-2 CASSMGQVGRKLFF
- TRBV5-4 CASSLGQGNPTEQYF
- TRBV19 CASSDAAAAPSYEQYF
few TRBV19 CASSTPSDWPEKLFF
few TRBV27 CASSSRQVSNEKLFF
- TRBV28 CASSLWAGDEQYF
- TRBV5-1 CASSLLQGSGAGETQYF
- TRBV4-1 CASSPDRVGTEAFF
- TRBV27 CASARTSGTYEQYF
- TRBV5-4 CASSFPSGQGADEQYF
few TRBV19 CASSIEQNNQPQHF
- TRBV2 CATSRGRRETQYF
- TRBV5-6 CASSAGLAIYEQYF
- TRBV2 CASRGDRDLRGQYF
- TRBV6-5 CASREGPLAKNIQYF
few TRBV19 CASSIGPGLEQPQHF
- TRBV12-1 CASSSTRGRGPIAGGPNEQYF
- TRBV21-1 CASSKLYRGTLIVMNTEAFF
few TRBV2 CASHSGQDSSGNTIYF
- TRBV7-9 CASSKMSIGGEGEKDTQYF
- TRBV3-1/TRBV3-2 CASSQDPGSGLASDTQYF